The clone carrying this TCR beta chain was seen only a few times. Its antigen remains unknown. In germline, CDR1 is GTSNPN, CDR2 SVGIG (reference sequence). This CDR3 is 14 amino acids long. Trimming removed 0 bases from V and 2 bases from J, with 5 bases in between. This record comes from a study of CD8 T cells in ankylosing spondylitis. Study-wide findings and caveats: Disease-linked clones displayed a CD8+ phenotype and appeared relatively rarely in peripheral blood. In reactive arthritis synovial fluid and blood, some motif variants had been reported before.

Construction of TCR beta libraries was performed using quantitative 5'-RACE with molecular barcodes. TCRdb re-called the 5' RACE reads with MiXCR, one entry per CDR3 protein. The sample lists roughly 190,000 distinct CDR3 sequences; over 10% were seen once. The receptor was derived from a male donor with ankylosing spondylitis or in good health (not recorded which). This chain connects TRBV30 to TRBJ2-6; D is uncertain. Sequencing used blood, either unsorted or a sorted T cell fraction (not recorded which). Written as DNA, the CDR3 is TGTGCCTGGAGTGTGGGGACTGGGGCCAACGTCCTGACTTTC. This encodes CAWSVGTGANVLTF.